This TCR beta chain was identified during a study of blood T cell repertoires in COVID-19. The overall study: Samples of COVID-19 (acute and convalescent) were obtained from the United States, Italy and Spain. Sources were T cells, B-cell-depleted T cells, or PBMCs; the material itself was cDNA or gDNA.

The V end lost 3 bases, the J end lost 9 bases, and 24 bases lay between the germline ends. The germline gives CDR1 DFQATT, CDR2 SNEGSKA (reference sequence). The CDR3 spans 15 residues. Per the original data handling: Amplifying reference gene primers gave estimates of nucleated cell counts. Produced via immunoSEQ multiplex PCR; TCRdb's table is partial and in-frame only. That table supplies the V and J calls and clone size; D and trimming were determined from the DNA. The sample carries a few hundred thousand clones, roughly 90% recorded once. Those enrolled in Seattle joined during active infection and were followed longitudinally afterward.

The clonotype comes from a man aged 18 to 30 with COVID-19, enrolled during active disease. The chain is built from TRBV20-1 and TRBJ2-7, with D tentatively TRBD1 (6 bases). Specimen: peripheral blood. The CDR3 loop reads CSASSSWTALKMQYF. The DNA for the CDR3 is TGCAGTGCTAGTTCAAGCTGGACAGCCCTAAAGATGCAGTACTTC.